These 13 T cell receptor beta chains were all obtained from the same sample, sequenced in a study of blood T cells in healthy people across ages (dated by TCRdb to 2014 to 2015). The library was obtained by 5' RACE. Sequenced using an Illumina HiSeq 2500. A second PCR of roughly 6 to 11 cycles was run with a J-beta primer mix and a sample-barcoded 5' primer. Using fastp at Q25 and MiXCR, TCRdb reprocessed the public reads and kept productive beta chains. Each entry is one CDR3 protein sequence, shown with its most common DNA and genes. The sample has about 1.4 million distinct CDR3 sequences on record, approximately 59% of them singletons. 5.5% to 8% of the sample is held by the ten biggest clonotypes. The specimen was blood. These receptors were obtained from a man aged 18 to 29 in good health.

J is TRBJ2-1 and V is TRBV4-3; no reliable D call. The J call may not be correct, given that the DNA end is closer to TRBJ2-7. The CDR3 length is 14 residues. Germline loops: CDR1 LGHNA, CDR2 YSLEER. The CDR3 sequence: CASSQGEQYNEQYF. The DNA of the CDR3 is TGCGCCAGCAGCCAAGGGGAACAGTACAATGAGCAGTACTTC.

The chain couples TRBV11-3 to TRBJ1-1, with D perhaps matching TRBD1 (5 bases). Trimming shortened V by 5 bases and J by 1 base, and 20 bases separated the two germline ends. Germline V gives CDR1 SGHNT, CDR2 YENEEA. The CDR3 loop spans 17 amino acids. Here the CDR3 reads CASSPGGTQPKNTEAFF. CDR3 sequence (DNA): TGTGCCAGCAGCCCCGGGGGTACCCAACCGAAGAACACTGAAGCTTTCTTT.

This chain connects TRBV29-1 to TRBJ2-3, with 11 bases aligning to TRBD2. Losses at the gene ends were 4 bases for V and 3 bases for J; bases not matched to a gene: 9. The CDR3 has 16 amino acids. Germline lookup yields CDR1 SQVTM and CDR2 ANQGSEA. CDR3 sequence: CSVVRLGLAETDTQYF. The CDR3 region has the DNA TGCAGCGTTGTTCGTCTGGGACTAGCGGAGACAGATACGCAGTATTTT.

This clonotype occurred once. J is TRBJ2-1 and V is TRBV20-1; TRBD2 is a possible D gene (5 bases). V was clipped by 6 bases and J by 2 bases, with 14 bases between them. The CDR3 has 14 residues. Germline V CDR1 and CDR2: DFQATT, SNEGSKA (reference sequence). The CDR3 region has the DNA TGCAGTGCCCCGAGGGCCCCCACCTACAATGAGCAGTTCTTC. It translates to CSAPRAPTYNEQFF.

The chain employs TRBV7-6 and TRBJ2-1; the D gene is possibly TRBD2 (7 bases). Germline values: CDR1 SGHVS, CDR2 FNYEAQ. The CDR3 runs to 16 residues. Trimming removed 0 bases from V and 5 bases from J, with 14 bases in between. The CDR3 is CASSLAGGAGHNEQFF. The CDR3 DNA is TGTGCCAGCAGCTTAGCGGGGGGGGCCGGCCACAATGAGCAGTTCTTC.

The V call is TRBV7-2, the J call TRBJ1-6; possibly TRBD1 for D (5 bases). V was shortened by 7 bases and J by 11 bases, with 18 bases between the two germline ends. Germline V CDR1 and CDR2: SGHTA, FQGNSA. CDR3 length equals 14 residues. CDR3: CASTEWGGPTPLHF. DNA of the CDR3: TGTGCCAGCACCGAGTGGGGGGGACCCACACCCCTCCACTTT.

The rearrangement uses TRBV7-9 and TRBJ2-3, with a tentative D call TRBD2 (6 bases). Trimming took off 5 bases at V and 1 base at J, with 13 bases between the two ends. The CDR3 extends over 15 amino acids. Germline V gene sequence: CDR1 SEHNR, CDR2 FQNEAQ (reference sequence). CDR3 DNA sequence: TGTGCCAGCAGCCAACGGGACTCTGGCACAGATACGCAGTATTTT. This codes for CASSQRDSGTDTQYF. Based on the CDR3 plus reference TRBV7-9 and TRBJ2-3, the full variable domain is DTGVSQNPRHKITKRGQNVTFRCDPISEHNRLYWYRQTLGQGPEFLTYFQNEAQLEKSRLLSDRFSAERPKGSFSTLEIQRTEQGDSAMYLCASSQRDSGTDTQYFGPGTRLTVL.

The CDR3 DNA is TGTGCCAGCAGTGACGGAGTTCTTGAGCAGTACTTC. This gives the protein CASSDGVLEQYF. The chain has TRBV6-6 and TRBJ2-7, with no clear D. Trimming stripped 5 bases from V and 7 bases from J, with 12 bases between. The CDR3 has 12 amino acids. CDR1 is MNHNY and CDR2 is SVGAGI in the germline V gene (reference sequence).

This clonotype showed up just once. The CDR3: CSARDLANDGTDTQYF. The CDR3 DNA is TGCAGTGCCCGGGACCTCGCGAACGACGGCACAGATACGCAGTATTTT. The chain joins TRBV20-1 to TRBJ2-3; perhaps D is TRBD1 or TRBD2 (5 bases each). V was clipped by 6 bases and J by 1 base, with 20 bases between them. Germline V gene lookup returns CDR1 DFQATT and CDR2 SNEGSKA (reference sequence). This CDR3 comprises 16 residues.

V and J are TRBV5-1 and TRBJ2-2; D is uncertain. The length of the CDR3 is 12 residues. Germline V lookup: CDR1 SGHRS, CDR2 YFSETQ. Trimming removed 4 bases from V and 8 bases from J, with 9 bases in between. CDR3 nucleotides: TGCGCCAGCAGCCAGAAAAGGGGGGAGCTGTTTTTT. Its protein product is CASSQKRGELFF. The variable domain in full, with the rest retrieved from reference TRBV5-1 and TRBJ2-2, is KAGVTQTPRYLIKTRGQQVTLSCSPISGHRSVSWYQQTPGQGLQFLFEYFSETQRNKGNFPGRFSGRQFSNSRSEMNVSTLELGDSALYLCASSQKRGELFFGEGSRLTVL.

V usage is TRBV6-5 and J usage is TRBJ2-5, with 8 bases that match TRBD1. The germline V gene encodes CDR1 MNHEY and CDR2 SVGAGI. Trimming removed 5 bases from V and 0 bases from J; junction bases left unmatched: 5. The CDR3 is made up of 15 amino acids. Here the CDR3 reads CASSATGAYQETQYF. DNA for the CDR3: TGTGCCAGCAGTGCGACAGGGGCCTACCAAGAGACCCAGTACTTC.

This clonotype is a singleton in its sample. This CDR3 reads CASSVVGSPSNEQFF. In DNA form, the CDR3 reads TGTGCCAGCAGCGTAGTCGGGAGTCCCAGCAATGAGCAGTTCTTC. The chain recombines TRBV9 with TRBJ2-1; the D gene is possibly TRBD2 (6 bases). Trimming took off 0 bases at V and 6 bases at J, with 13 bases between the two ends. The CDR3 contains 15 residues. Germline V lookup: CDR1 SGDLS, CDR2 YYNGEE.

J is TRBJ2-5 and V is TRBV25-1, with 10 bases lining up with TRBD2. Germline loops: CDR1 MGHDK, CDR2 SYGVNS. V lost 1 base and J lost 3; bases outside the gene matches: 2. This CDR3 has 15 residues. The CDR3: CASSEFGLAEETQYF. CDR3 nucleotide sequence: TGTGCCAGCAGTGAATTCGGACTAGCGGAAGAGACCCAGTACTTC. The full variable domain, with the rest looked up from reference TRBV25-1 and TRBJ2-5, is EADIYQTPRYLVIGTGKKITLECSQTMGHDKMYWYQQDPGMELHLIHYSYGVNSTEKGDLSSESTVSRIRTEHFPLTLESARPSHTSQYLCASSEFGLAEETQYFGPGTRLLVL.